This record concerns one T cell receptor beta chain sequence. Its target is unknown. RNA transcripts served as the template for amplifying TCR beta CDR3 regions. Primed by the HTBI set, a first-round RT-PCR was run on the TCR CDR3. TCRdb independently ran MiXCR on the multiplex PCR reads; one entry per CDR3 protein. The sample records 200,000 to 250,000 distinct CDR3 sequences, about 16% being singletons. This entry belongs to a study of T cells in Graves' hyperthyroidism and ophthalmopathy. From germline, CDR1 is SEHNR and CDR2 FQNEAQ (reference sequence). The J segment lost 4 bases and the V segment lost 2 bases, leaving 6 bases of the junction unmatched. The length of the CDR3 is 16 residues. Findings of the study overall: A model using 13 V-J features told ophthalmopathy apart from stable hyperthyroidism.

The rearrangement uses TRBV7-9 and TRBJ2-5; TRBD2 agrees at 11 bases. The sequenced sample was blood. The sequence was obtained from a middle-aged man with Graves' hyperthyroidism. The CDR3 region is CASSLPPLAGGETQYF. CDR3 nucleotides: TGTGCCAGCAGCTTACCGCCCCTAGCGGGGGGAGAGACCCAGTACTTC.